The 6 T cell receptor beta chains below were found in one sample sequenced in a study of Ad26.COV2.S vaccination and SARS-CoV-2 variants (dated by TCRdb to the early 2020s). The sample's treatment or condition label is to be understood as: over 15 received Ad26.COV2.S at low or high dose, single or two shots; 5 received placebo; per-sample allocation not given. For vaccine and placebo recipients, repertoires were sequenced using samples collected on day 63 after the first injection. The library was built by means of the immunoSEQ multiplex PCR assay. TCRdb retrieved this table from immuneACCESS and kept in-frame rearrangements only. Not all clones are present; in checked studies, unresolved V genes account for under half, and no reason is known for the remainder. This sample has over 250,000 clones in its table, and around 87% of those were observed once. The ten most abundant clones make up more than 2.5% of the sample.

The input for sequencing was peripheral blood, taken in a trial of Ad26.COV2.S vaccine versus placebo. These receptors were taken from a person aged 18 to 59 who received the Ad26.COV2.S COVID-19 vaccine or a placebo.

This clone showed up just a few times. The CDR3 nucleotides read TGTGCCAGTACCTCCTGGGGGGTCTTCGGTCAGGCTAATGAAAAACTGTTTTTT. Amino acids: CASTSWGVFGQANEKLFF. This chain joins TRBV19 and TRBJ1-4; D is perhaps TRBD1 (5 bases). Trimming removed 7 bases from V and 3 bases from J, with 24 bases in between. This CDR3 contains 18 residues. Germline CDR1 reads LNHDA; CDR2 reads SQIVND (reference sequence).

V and J are TRBV3-1 (or the pseudogene TRBV3-2) and TRBJ2-7; D may be TRBD2 (5 bases). Trimming shortened V by 4 bases and J by 1 base, and 11 bases separated the two germline ends. CDR1 and CDR2 from the germline V gene are LGHDT and YNNKEL (reference sequence). This CDR3 spans 14 amino acids. This CDR3 is CASSRGGSSYEQYF. CDR3 nucleotides: TGTGCCAGCAGCCGAGGTGGGAGTTCCTACGAGCAGTACTTC.

V usage is TRBV3-1 (or the pseudogene TRBV3-2) and J usage is TRBJ1-1; D gene unclear. The V gene's germline CDR1 is LGHDT and CDR2 YNNKEL (reference sequence). The V gene lost 2 bases and the J gene lost 7 bases, with 5 bases spanning the gap. CDR3 length: 11 amino acids. CDR3 DNA: TGTGCCAGCAGCCAACGAAGTGAAGCTTTCTTT. This translates into CASSQRSEAFF.

The chain has TRBV19 and TRBJ1-2; D is possibly TRBD1 (5 bases). This CDR3 has 14 amino acids. Trimming stripped 5 bases from V and 4 bases from J, with 14 bases between. Germline V gene lookup returns CDR1 LNHDA and CDR2 SQIVND (reference sequence). The CDR3 nucleotides are TGTGCCAGTAGTTCGACAGATCAAGTCTATGGCTACACCTTC. It encodes CASSSTDQVYGYTF.

V gene TRBV3-1 (or the pseudogene TRBV3-2) combines with J gene TRBJ2-2, with 7 positions matching TRBD1. This CDR3 has 17 residues. The V gene end was trimmed by 3 bases and the J gene end by 3 bases; junction bases not matched to a gene: 10. Germline CDR1 is LGHDT and CDR2 is YNNKEL (reference sequence). The DNA of the CDR3 is TGTGCCAGCAGCCAGACCTACAGGGGACAACACACCGGGGAGCTGTTTTTT. Its protein is CASSQTYRGQHTGELFF.

This clone was detected once. V and J are TRBV27 and TRBJ2-3, with D hard to call. CDR1 MNHEY and CDR2 SMNVEV come from the germline V gene (reference sequence). This CDR3 contains 14 residues. Trimming cost V 4 bases and J 6 bases, with 14 bases left between them. CDR3 amino acids: CASSSPPESDTQYF. CDR3 bases: TGTGCCAGCAGTTCGCCCCCCGAGTCTGATACGCAGTATTTT.